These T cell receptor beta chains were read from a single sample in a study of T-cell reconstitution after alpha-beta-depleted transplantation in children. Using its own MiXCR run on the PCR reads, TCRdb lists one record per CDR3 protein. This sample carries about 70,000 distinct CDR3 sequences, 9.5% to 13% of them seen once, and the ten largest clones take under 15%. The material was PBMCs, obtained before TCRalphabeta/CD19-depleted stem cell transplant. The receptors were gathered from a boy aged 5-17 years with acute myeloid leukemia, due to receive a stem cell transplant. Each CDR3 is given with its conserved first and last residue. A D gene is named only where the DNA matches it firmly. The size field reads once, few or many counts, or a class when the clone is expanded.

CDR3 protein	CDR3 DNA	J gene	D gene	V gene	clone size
CASFSSPRETQYF	TGTGCCAGCTTCAGTTCCCCTCGGGAGACCCAGTACTTC	TRBJ2-5	.	TRBV2	many
CATSDLSGLHF	TGTGCCACCAGTGATTTGAGCGGCTTACATTTT	TRBJ2-3	.	TRBV24-1	many
CASSLSSSYEQYF	TGTGCCAGCAGCCTTTCGAGCTCCTACGAGCAGTACTTC	TRBJ2-7	.	TRBV12-3/TRBV12-4	many
CAISESSTTGELFF	TGTGCCATCAGTGAGTCGTCCACTACCGGGGAGCTGTTTTTT	TRBJ2-2	.	TRBV10-3	many
CASSPRGNTEAFF	TGCGCCAGCAGCCCCCGGGGGAACACTGAAGCTTTCTTT	TRBJ1-1	.	TRBV5-1	many
CASSSLGRGLGNIQYF	TGTGCCAGCAGTTCGTTAGGCAGGGGGCTTGGAAACATTCAGTACTTC	TRBJ2-4	TRBD1	TRBV28	many
CSVSSLRRGVDYGYTF	TGCAGCGTATCGAGTTTGCGCAGGGGGGTCGACTATGGCTACACCTTC	TRBJ1-2	TRBD1	TRBV29-1	many
CSASGGGTDTQYF	TGCAGTGCTAGCGGGGGGGGCACAGATACGCAGTATTTT	TRBJ2-3	TRBD2	TRBV20-1	many
CASSLGERPLQETQYF	TGTGCCAGCAGCTTAGGTGAGCGCCCACTCCAAGAGACCCAGTACTTC	TRBJ2-5	.	TRBV7-2	many
CSVDMGTATNTGELFF	TGCAGCGTCGATATGGGAACGGCTACGAACACCGGGGAGCTGTTTTTT	TRBJ2-2	.	TRBV29-1	many
CASSLELALGSYEQYF	TGTGCCAGCAGCTTGGAACTAGCTTTGGGATCCTACGAGCAGTACTTC	TRBJ2-7	.	TRBV5-5	many
CASSPQREPYNEQFF	TGTGCCAGCAGTCCTCAGCGGGAGCCCTACAATGAGCAGTTCTTC	TRBJ2-1	TRBD2	TRBV2	many
CASSLGFSTSEDRAPQHF	TGCGCCAGCAGCTTGGGGTTCTCTACATCGGAGGACCGGGCGCCCCAGCATTTT	TRBJ1-5	.	TRBV5-1	many
CSVEDQGPGNTEAFF	TGCAGCGTTGAAGATCAAGGTCCAGGGAACACTGAAGCTTTCTTT	TRBJ1-1	.	TRBV29-1	many